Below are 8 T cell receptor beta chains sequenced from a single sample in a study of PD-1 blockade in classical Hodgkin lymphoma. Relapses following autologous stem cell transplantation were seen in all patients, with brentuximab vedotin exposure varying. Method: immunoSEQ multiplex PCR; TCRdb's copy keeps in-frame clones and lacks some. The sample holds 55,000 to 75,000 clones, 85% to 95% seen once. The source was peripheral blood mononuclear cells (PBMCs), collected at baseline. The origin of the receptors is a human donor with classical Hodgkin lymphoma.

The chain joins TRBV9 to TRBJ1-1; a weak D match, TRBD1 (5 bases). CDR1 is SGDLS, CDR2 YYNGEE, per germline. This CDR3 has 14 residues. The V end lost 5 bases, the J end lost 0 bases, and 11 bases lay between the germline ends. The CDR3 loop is CASSPGLVNTEAFF. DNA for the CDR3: TGTGCCAGCAGTCCGGGACTCGTGAACACTGAAGCTTTCTTT.

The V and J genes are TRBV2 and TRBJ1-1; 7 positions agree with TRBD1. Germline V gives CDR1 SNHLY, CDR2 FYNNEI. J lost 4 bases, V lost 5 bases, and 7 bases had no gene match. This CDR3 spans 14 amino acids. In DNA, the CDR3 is TGTGCCAGCAGTCAGAGACAGGGCGGCACTGAAGCTTTCTTT. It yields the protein CASSQRQGGTEAFF.

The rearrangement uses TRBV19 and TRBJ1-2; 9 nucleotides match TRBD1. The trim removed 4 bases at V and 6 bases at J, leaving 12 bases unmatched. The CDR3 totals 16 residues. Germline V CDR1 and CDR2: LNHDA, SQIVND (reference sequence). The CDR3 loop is CASSRDRASWEDGYTF. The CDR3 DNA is TGTGCCAGTAGTAGGGACAGGGCCTCGTGGGAGGATGGCTACACCTTC.

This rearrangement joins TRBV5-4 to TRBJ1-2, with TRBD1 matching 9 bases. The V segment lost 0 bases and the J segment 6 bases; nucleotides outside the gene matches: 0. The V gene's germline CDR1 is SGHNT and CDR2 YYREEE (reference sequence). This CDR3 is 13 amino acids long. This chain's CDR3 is CASSLGDRDGYTF. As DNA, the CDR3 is TGTGCCAGCAGCTTGGGGGACAGGGATGGCTACACCTTC.

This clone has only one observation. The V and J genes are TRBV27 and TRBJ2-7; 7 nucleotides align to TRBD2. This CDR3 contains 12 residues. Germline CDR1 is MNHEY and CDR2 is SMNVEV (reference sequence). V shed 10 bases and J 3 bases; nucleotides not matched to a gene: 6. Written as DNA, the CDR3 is TGTGCCACCGCAGGGAGGGGCTACGAGCAGTACTTC. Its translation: CATAGRGYEQYF.

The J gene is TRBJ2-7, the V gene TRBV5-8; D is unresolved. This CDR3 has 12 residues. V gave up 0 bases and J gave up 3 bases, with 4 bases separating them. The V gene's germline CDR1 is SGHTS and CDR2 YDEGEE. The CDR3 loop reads CASSLGGYEQYF. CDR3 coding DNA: TGTGCCAGCAGCTTGGGGGGCTACGAGCAGTACTTC.

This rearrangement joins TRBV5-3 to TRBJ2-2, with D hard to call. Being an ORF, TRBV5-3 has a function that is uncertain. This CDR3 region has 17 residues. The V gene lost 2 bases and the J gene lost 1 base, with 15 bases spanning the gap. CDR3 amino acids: CARSLFGSERNTGELFF. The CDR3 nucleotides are TGTGCCAGAAGCTTATTCGGATCGGAGCGGAACACCGGGGAGCTGTTTTTT.

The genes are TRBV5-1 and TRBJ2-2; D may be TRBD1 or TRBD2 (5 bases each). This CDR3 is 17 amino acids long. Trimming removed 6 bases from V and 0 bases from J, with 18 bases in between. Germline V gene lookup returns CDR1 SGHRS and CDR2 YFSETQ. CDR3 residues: CASKPQPGAPNTGELFF. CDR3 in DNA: TGCGCCAGCAAGCCACAGCCCGGGGCCCCGAACACCGGGGAGCTGTTTTTT.